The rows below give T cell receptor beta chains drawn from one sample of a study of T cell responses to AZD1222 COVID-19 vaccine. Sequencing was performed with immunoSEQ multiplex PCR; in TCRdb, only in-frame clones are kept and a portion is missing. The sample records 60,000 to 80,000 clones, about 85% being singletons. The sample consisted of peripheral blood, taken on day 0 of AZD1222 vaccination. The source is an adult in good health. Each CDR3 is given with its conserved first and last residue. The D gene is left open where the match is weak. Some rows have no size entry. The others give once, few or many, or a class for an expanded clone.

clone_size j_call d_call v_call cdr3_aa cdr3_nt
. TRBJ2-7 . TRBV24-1 CATSDLPGPYF TGTGCCACCAGTGATTTGCCTGGACCCTACTTC
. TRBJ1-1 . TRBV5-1 CASSLVLNPRDGNTEAFF TGCGCCAGCAGCTTGGTCTTAAATCCCCGGGACGGGAACACTGAAGCTTTCTTT
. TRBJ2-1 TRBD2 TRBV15 CATSDSGGYNEQFF TGTGCCACCAGCGATAGCGGGGGCTACAATGAGCAGTTCTTC
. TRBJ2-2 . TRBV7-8 CASSLGALELFF TGTGCCAGCAGCTTAGGTGCTCTAGAGCTGTTTTTT
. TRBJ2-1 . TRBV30 CAWSRSSNNEQFF TGTGCCTGGAGTCGTAGCTCGAACAATGAGCAGTTCTTC
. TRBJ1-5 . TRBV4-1 CASSPNQPQHF TGCGCCAGCAGCCCGAATCAGCCCCAGCATTTT
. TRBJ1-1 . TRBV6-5 CASSWDLERVNTEAFF TGTGCCAGCAGTTGGGACCTGGAAAGGGTGAACACTGAAGCTTTCTTT
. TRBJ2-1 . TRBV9 CASSGGGTYNEQFF TGTGCCAGCAGCGGAGGCGGAACCTACAATGAGCAGTTCTTC
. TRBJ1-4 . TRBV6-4 CASSEGLNEKLFF TGTGCCAGCAGTGAAGGGCTTAATGAAAAACTGTTTTTT
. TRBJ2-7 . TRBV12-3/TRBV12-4 CASRKYRGGEQYF TGTGCCAGCAGGAAATACAGGGGAGGGGAGCAGTACTTC
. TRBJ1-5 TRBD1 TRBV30 CAWSVTGFTSNQPQHF TGTGCCTGGAGTGTGACAGGGTTTACGAGCAATCAGCCCCAGCATTTT
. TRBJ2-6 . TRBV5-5 CASSLRIAGPGANVLTF TGTGCCAGCAGCTTGAGGATTGCAGGGCCTGGGGCCAACGTCCTGACTTTC
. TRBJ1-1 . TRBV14 CASSQDLTGTEAFF TGTGCCAGCAGCCAAGATTTGACAGGCACTGAAGCTTTCTTT
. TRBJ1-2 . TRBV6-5 CASSYSKGFWGYTF TGTGCCAGCAGTTACTCGAAGGGGTTTTGGGGCTACACCTTC
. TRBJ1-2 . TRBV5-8 CASSLDRRVASYTF TGTGCCAGCAGCTTGGACAGGCGAGTTGCATCCTACACCTTC
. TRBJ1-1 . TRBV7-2 CASSPRGTEAFF TGTGCCAGCAGCCCGAGAGGCACTGAAGCTTTCTTT
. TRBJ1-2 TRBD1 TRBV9 CASSADAGTGGFYGYTF TGTGCCAGCAGCGCCGATGCCGGGACAGGGGGCTTCTATGGCTACACCTTC
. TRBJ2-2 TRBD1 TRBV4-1 CASSFRQGPNTGELFF TGCGCCAGCAGCTTCCGACAGGGCCCGAACACCGGGGAGCTGTTTTTT
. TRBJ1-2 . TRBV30 CAWSVLVGGGYTF TGTGCCTGGAGTGTACTGGTGGGAGGAGGCTACACCTTC
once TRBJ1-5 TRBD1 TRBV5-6 CASSRDRDKPQHF TGTGCCAGCAGCCGGGACAGGGATAAGCCCCAGCATTTT
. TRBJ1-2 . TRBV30 CAWSGGGAHNYGYTF TGTGCCTGGAGTGGCGGAGGGGCCCATAACTATGGCTACACCTTC
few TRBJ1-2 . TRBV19 CASSTPGTRNYGYTF TGTGCCAGTAGTACCCCAGGGACACGAAACTATGGCTACACCTTC
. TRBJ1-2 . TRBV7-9 CASSLAGGVWGYTF TGTGCCAGCAGCTTAGCCGGCGGGGTTTGGGGCTACACCTTC
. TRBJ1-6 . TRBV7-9 CASSPSGAINSPLHF TGTGCCAGCAGCCCCAGCGGGGCCATCAATTCACCCCTCCACTTT
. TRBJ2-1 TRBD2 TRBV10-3 CAISESGTSDRREQFF TGTGCCATCAGTGAGTCGGGGACTAGCGACCGTCGGGAGCAGTTCTTC
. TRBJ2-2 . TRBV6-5 CASGRGAATGELFF TGTGCCAGCGGCAGGGGCGCGGCCACCGGGGAGCTGTTTTTT
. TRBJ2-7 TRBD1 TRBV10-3 CAIRTGVSSYEQYF TGTGCCATCAGGACAGGGGTAAGCTCCTACGAGCAGTACTTC
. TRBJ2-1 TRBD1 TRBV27 CASSPRTGEIKSYNEQFF TGTGCCAGCAGTCCACGGACAGGGGAAATCAAATCCTACAATGAGCAGTTCTTC
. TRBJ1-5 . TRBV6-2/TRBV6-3 CASSSGGALNQPQHF TGTGCCAGCAGTTCCGGTGGAGCTCTCAATCAGCCCCAGCATTTT
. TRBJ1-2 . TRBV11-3 CASSSDSGTGGYTF TGTGCCAGCAGCTCCGACTCAGGGACGGGCGGCTACACCTTC
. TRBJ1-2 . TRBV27 CASSLVQGWGYTF TGTGCCAGCAGTTTGGTTCAGGGTTGGGGCTACACCTTC
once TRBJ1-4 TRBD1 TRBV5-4 CASSLSGTGKEKLFF TGTGCCAGCAGCTTGTCGGGGACAGGGAAAGAAAAACTGTTTTTT